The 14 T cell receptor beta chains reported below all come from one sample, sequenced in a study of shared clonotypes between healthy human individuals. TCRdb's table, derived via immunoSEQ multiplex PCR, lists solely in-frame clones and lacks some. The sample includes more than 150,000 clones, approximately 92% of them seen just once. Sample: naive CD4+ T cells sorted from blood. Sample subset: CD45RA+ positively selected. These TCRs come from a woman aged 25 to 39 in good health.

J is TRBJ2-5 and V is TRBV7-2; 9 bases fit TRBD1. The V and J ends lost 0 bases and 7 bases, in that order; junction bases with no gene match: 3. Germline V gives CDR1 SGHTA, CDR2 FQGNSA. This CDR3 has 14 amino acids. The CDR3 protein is CASSLAGQGTTQYF. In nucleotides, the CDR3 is TGTGCCAGCAGCTTAGCTGGACAGGGGACGACCCAGTACTTC.

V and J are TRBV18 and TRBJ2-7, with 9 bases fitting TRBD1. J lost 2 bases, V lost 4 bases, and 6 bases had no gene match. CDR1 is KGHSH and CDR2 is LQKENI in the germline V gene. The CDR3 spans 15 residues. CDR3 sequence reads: CASSRPGTGPYEQYF. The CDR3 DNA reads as TGTGCCAGCTCACGTCCCGGGACAGGGCCCTACGAGCAGTACTTC. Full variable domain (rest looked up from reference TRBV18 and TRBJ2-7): NAGVMQNPRHLVRRRGQEARLRCSPMKGHSHVYWYRQLPEEGLKFMVYLQKENIIDESGMPKERFSAEFPKEGPSILRIQQVVRGDSAAYFCASSRPGTGPYEQYFGPGTRLTVT.

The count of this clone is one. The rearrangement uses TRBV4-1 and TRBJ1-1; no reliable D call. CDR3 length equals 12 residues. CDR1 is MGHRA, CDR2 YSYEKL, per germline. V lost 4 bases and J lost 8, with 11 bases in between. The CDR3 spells CASSRGLGEAFF. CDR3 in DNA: TGCGCCAGCAGCCGCGGACTGGGAGAAGCTTTCTTT.

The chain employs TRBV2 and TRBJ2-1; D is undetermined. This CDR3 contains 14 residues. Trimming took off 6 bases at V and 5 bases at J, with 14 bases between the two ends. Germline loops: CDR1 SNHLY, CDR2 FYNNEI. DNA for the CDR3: TGTGCCAGCAGCAAGCGTCAGTCAAACAATGAGCAGTTCTTC. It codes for CASSKRQSNNEQFF.

CDR3 in DNA: TGCGCCAGCAGCTTGGACTACCGACAGAATGAGCAGTTCTTC. Residues: CASSLDYRQNEQFF. J is TRBJ2-1 and V is TRBV5-1; possible D gene TRBD1, 5 bases. Germline-derived CDR1 and CDR2 are SGHRS and YFSETQ. Trimming left V 0 bases short and J 7 bases short, with 11 bases between. There are 14 residues in the CDR3.

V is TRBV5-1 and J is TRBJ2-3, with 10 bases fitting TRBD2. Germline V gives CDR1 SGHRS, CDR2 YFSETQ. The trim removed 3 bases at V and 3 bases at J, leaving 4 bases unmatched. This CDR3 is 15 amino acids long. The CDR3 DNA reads TGCGCCAGCAGCTCCCTAGCGGGGGCTACAGATACGCAGTATTTT. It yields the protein CASSSLAGATDTQYF.

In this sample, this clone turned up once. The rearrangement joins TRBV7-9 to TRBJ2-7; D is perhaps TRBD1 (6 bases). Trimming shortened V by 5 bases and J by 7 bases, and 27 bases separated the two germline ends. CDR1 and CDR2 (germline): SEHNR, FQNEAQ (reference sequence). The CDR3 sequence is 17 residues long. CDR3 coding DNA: TGTGCCAGCAGCCCAATATTGAAAGAGCAGGGGTCACGAGAGCAGTACTTC. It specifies CASSPILKEQGSREQYF.

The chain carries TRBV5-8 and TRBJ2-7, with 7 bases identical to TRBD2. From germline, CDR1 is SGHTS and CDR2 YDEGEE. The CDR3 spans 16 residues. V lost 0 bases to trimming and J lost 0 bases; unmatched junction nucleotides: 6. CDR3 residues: CASSLALSGYSYEQYF. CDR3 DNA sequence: TGTGCCAGCAGCTTGGCCCTTAGCGGGTACTCCTACGAGCAGTACTTC.

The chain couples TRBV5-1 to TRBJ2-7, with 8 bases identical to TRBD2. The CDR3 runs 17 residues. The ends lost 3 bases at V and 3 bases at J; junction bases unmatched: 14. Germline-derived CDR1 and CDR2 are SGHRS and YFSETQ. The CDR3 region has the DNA TGCGCCAGCAGCTCACTCCCGGCTAGCGGGTACTACTACGAGCAGTACTTC. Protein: CASSSLPASGYYYEQYF. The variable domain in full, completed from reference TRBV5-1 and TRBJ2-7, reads KAGVTQTPRYLIKTRGQQVTLSCSPISGHRSVSWYQQTPGQGLQFLFEYFSETQRNKGNFPGRFSGRQFSNSRSEMNVSTLELGDSALYLCASSSLPASGYYYEQYFGPGTRLTVT.

DNA of the CDR3: TGTGCCAGTGCCTTGGACTCCTACGAGCAGTACTTC. It translates to CASALDSYEQYF. The gene calls are TRBV6-1 and TRBJ2-7; no clear D gene. Between the trimmed V and J ends, which lost 9 bases and 0 bases, there was a span of 9 bases. CDR1 and CDR2 from the germline V gene are MNHNS and SASEGT. This CDR3 is built from 12 residues.

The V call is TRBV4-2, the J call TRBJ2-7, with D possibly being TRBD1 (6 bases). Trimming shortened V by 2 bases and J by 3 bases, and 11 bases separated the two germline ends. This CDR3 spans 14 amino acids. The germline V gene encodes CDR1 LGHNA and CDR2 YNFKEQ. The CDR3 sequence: CASSQKTGNYEQYF. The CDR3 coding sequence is TGTGCCAGCAGCCAAAAAACAGGGAACTACGAGCAGTACTTC.

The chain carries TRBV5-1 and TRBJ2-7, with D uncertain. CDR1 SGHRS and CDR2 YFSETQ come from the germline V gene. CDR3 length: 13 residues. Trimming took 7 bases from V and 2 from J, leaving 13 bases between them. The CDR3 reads CASAIDTTYEQYF. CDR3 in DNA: TGCGCCAGCGCGATAGATACTACCTACGAGCAGTACTTC.

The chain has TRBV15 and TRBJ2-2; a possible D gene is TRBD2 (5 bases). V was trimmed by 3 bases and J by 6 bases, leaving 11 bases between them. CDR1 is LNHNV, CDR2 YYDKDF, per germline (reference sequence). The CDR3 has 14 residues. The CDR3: CATSSWTEAGELFF. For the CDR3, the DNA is TGTGCCACCAGCAGTTGGACGGAGGCCGGGGAGCTGTTTTTT.

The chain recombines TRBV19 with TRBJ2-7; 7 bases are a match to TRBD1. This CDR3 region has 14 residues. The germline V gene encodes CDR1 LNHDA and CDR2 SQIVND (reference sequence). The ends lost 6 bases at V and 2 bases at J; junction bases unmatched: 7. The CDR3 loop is CASSYNRGAYEQYF. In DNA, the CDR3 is TGTGCCAGTAGCTACAACAGGGGCGCCTACGAGCAGTACTTC.